The source of this TCR beta chain is a study of OX40 agonist ivuxolimab in advanced cancers. The table lists this clone with a count of one. Generated by immunoSEQ multiplex PCR, the TCRdb table keeps only in-frame clones and is missing some. The sample shows about 61,000 clones, about 88% of them seen only once. CDR1 is MNHEY, CDR2 SMNVEV, per germline (reference sequence). This CDR3 spans 18 amino acids. V was pared by 6 bases and J by 2 bases, with 23 bases between. The chain combines TRBV27 with TRBJ2-1; D may correspond to TRBD1 or TRBD2 (5 bases each). This receptor was obtained from an adult with an advanced solid tumor such as melanoma, head and neck, liver or kidney cancer. The material sequenced was CD4+ or CD8+ T cells sorted from blood, taken in a trial of the OX40 agonist ivuxolimab. The DNA of the CDR3 is TGTGCCAGCAGCCCAGGGAGTGGACCCATGACTACCTACAATGAGCAGTTCTTC. It yields the protein CASSPGSGPMTTYNEQFF.